This TCR beta chain originates from a study of blood T cell repertoires in COVID-19. This CDR3 has 16 residues. Germline CDR1 and CDR2: MNHEY and SMNVEV (reference sequence). V lost 3 bases, J lost 5 bases, and 19 bases lay in between. Clones were sequenced by immunoSEQ multiplex PCR, and TCRdb holds only the in-frame ones, with some missing. The repertoire includes roughly 320,000 clones, 90% to 95% of them detected once, and 3.9% sits in the top ten. Participant age was roughly 18 to 95 years, and participants resided in about 25 US areas. The sample comprised PBMCs or T cells enriched from blood (not recorded which). The chain recombines TRBV27 with TRBJ1-2; D unclear. This TCR was recovered from a woman in her twenties or thirties who had been exposed to COVID-19. CDR3 in DNA: TGTGCCAGCAGTTTTGGCGGACGGTACGGGGTATATGGCTACACCTTC. This codes for CASSFGGRYGVYGYTF.